The source of this TCR beta chain is a study of kidney transplant recipient with SARS-CoV-2 infection. Using its own MiXCR run on the reads, TCRdb lists one record per CDR3 protein. The sample carries fewer than 250,000 distinct CDR3 sequences, 29% recorded once. This clonotype was observed at least ten times. The germline V gene has CDR1 KGHDR and CDR2 SFDVKD. Trimming left V 5 bases short and J 8 bases short, with 14 bases between. The CDR3 runs 13 residues. The receptor was isolated from a young adult male patient who had COVID-19 and was a kidney transplant recipient. The graft donor may have contributed some T cells. This material consisted of a blood sample, taken at baseline and on roughly day 120 from a kidney transplant recipient. This chain joins TRBV24-1 and TRBJ1-2, with D perhaps matching TRBD1 (5 bases). In DNA form, the CDR3 reads TGTGCCACCAGTGGAGGGACCGAGGAGGGCTACACCTTC. This encodes CATSGGTEEGYTF.